Sequencing of this T cell receptor (beta chain) was carried out in a study of radiotherapy plus CTLA-4 blockade in lung cancer. The wider study: Objective responses emerged in around a sixth of patients, and about 30% attained disease control.

Findings and caveats of the study: Interferon-beta and early blood T cell clone dynamics reportedly predicted response best.

CTLA-4 blockade with ipilimumab, together with focal radiation, was given to patients with chemo-refractory metastatic non-small-cell lung cancer. The table came from immunoSEQ multiplex PCR; TCRdb's copy has only in-frame clones and leaves some out. This sample has 50,000 to 65,000 clones, with approximately 80% found just once. Details on this clone: Antigen unknown.

Between the trimmed V and J ends, which lost 8 bases and 7 bases, there was a span of 17 bases. The CDR3 totals 13 residues. The germline gives CDR1 MGHDK, CDR2 SYGVNS. Sequenced here: peripheral blood, sampled from a patient treated with radiotherapy plus ipilimumab. The receptor's source is a human donor with non-small cell lung cancer whose response to radiotherapy plus ipilimumab could not be evaluated. This chain uses TRBV25-1 with TRBJ1-1; possibly TRBD1 for D (5 bases). Here the CDR3 reads CASARGAEVEAFF. The CDR3 DNA follows: TGTGCCAGCGCTAGGGGCGCAGAGGTTGAAGCTTTCTTT.